Below are 25 T cell receptor beta chains sequenced from a single sample in a study of blood T cell repertoires in COVID-19. Profiled with immunoSEQ multiplex PCR; TCRdb holds only in-frame clones, not every one. In the table there are 350,000 to 450,000 clones, approximately 93% of which are singletons. The sample consisted of PBMCs or T cells enriched from blood (not recorded which). The receptors come from a woman in her thirties or forties who had been exposed to COVID-19.

The CDR3 DNA follows: TGCAGCGCCCTGGGACTTTCGTACCAAGAGACCCAGTACTTC. This gives the protein CSALGLSYQETQYF. This chain links TRBV29-1 with TRBJ2-5; TRBD2 might be the D (6 bases). The CDR3 consists of 14 residues. V lost 7 bases and J lost 0, with 15 bases in between. Germline assignment: CDR1 SQVTM and CDR2 ANQGSEA. The full variable domain, its missing parts supplied by reference TRBV29-1 and TRBJ2-5, is SAVISQKPSRDICQRGTSLTIQCQVDSQVTMMFWYRQQPGQSLTLIATANQGSEATYESGFVIDKFPISRPNLTFSTLTVSNMSPEDSSIYLCSALGLSYQETQYFGPGTRLLVL.

The V gene is TRBV27, the J gene TRBJ1-2, with a possible D match to TRBD1 (5 bases). Trimming pared 5 bases from V and 5 bases from J, leaving 12 bases between. The CDR3 sequence is 13 residues long. CDR1 MNHEY and CDR2 SMNVEV come from the germline V gene (reference sequence). The CDR3 is CASSPGHGYGYTF. CDR3 in DNA: TGTGCCAGCAGTCCAGGACATGGGTATGGCTACACCTTC.

V gene TRBV9 combines with J gene TRBJ1-1; 7 bases align to TRBD1. Trimming removed 1 base from V and 0 bases from J; junction bases left unmatched: 6. The CDR3 contains 16 residues. CDR1 SGDLS and CDR2 YYNGEE come from the germline V gene. Here the CDR3 reads CASSVPQGGVNTEAFF. The CDR3 DNA reads as TGTGCCAGCAGCGTACCCCAGGGGGGTGTGAACACTGAAGCTTTCTTT.

The chain has TRBV7-9 and TRBJ1-1; 9 nucleotides line up with TRBD1. CDR1 is SEHNR, CDR2 FQNEAQ, per germline (reference sequence). V lost 5 bases and J lost 6; bases outside the gene matches: 13. CDR3 length equals 16 residues. CDR3 DNA sequence: TGTGCCAGCAGCAGAAGTCCCGGGACAGGGATTTCTGAAGCTTTCTTT. Protein product: CASSRSPGTGISEAFF.

V gene TRBV2 combines with J gene TRBJ2-2, with a possible D match to TRBD1 (5 bases). The CDR3 loop spans 11 amino acids. Deletions cut 9 bases from V and 6 bases from J, with 8 bases between. The V gene's germline CDR1 is SNHLY and CDR2 FYNNEI. DNA of the CDR3: TGTGCCAGTCAGGGTTCCGGGGAGCTGTTTTTT. This codes for CASQGSGELFF.

The chain joins TRBV9 to TRBJ1-2; the match to TRBD1 covers 9 bases. J lost 14 bases, V lost 2 bases, and 13 bases had no gene match. The CDR3 spans 14 residues. Germline CDR1 SGDLS, CDR2 YYNGEE. The CDR3 DNA follows: TGTGCCAGCAGCGTTACCGGGGACAGGGCACGGAGTACCTTC. This encodes CASSVTGDRARSTF.

CDR3 in amino acids: CATRLTGVNEKLFF. CDR3 nucleotides: TGTGCCACCAGGCTGACAGGGGTTAATGAAAAACTGTTTTTT. The V gene is TRBV19, the J gene TRBJ1-4; 8 bases match TRBD1. Germline lookup yields CDR1 LNHDA and CDR2 SQIVND (reference sequence). V was clipped by 10 bases and J by 4 bases; unmatched bases: 8. There are 14 residues in the CDR3.

This clone was counted a single time. This chain connects TRBV7-2 to TRBJ2-1; 7 nucleotides agree with TRBD2. The ends lost 2 bases at V and 5 bases at J; junction bases unmatched: 3. Germline CDR1 reads SGHTA; CDR2 reads FQGNSA. This CDR3 is built from 14 residues. CDR3 sequence: CASSLRDYDNEQFF. The CDR3 DNA follows: TGTGCCAGCAGCTTAAGGGACTATGACAATGAGCAGTTCTTC.

This chain joins TRBV9 and TRBJ2-1, with 10 positions matching TRBD2. Losses at the gene ends were 2 bases for V and 0 bases for J; bases not matched to a gene: 2. The CDR3 contains 16 residues. Germline loops: CDR1 SGDLS, CDR2 YYNGEE. The CDR3 protein is CASSVSGGRSYNEQFF. In nucleotides, the CDR3 is TGTGCCAGCAGCGTTAGCGGGGGGCGCTCCTACAATGAGCAGTTCTTC.

V and J are TRBV9 and TRBJ1-4; a weak D match, TRBD1 (6 bases). This CDR3 is 15 amino acids long. Germline CDR1 reads SGDLS; CDR2 reads YYNGEE. With 2 bases removed from V and 8 bases from J, the gap between germline ends came to 16 bases. The CDR3 region is CASSVDGGAQEKLFF. In DNA form, the CDR3 reads TGTGCCAGCAGCGTGGACGGGGGGGCGCAAGAAAAACTGTTTTTT.

This chain joins TRBV30 and TRBJ2-2; 7 bases line up with TRBD1. The CDR3 extends over 16 amino acids. Germline V gene sequence: CDR1 GTSNPN, CDR2 SVGIG (reference sequence). The V segment lost 3 bases and the J segment 2 bases; nucleotides outside the gene matches: 9. The CDR3 here is CAWRDPGTANTGELFF. The CDR3, as DNA: TGTGCCTGGAGGGACCCCGGGACAGCAAACACCGGGGAGCTGTTTTTT.

This chain links TRBV27 with TRBJ2-2; D may be TRBD1 (6 bases). The CDR3 runs 17 residues. V lost 5 bases and J 4 bases, leaving 20 bases between the germline ends. CDR1 is MNHEY and CDR2 is SMNVEV in the germline V gene (reference sequence). The CDR3 loop reads CASSPLLTGFSTGELFF. The CDR3, as DNA: TGTGCCAGCAGTCCCCTTCTGACAGGATTTTCCACCGGGGAGCTGTTTTTT.

This clone was seen a single time. The genes are TRBV5-3 and TRBJ2-1; tentatively, D is TRBD2 (5 bases). TRBV5-3 belongs to the ORF category, with a function that is uncertain. V gave up 1 base and J gave up 0 bases, with 17 bases separating them. This CDR3 is 18 amino acids long. The CDR3 loop is CARSLSSDPGSSYNEQFF. The CDR3 nucleotides are TGTGCCAGAAGCTTGTCCTCCGATCCGGGGAGCTCCTACAATGAGCAGTTCTTC.

J is TRBJ1-2 and V is TRBV24-1; maybe TRBD1 (6 bases). Per germline, CDR1 KGHDR and CDR2 SFDVKD. V was shortened by 3 bases and J by 4 bases, with 17 bases between the two germline ends. This CDR3 contains 16 residues. CDR3 residues: CATSDGIHTGSYGYTF. For the CDR3, the DNA is TGTGCCACCAGTGATGGTATCCACACAGGGTCCTATGGCTACACCTTC.

The chain carries TRBV27 and TRBJ2-6, with a weak D call TRBD2 (5 bases). The CDR3 has 16 amino acids. Germline loops: CDR1 MNHEY, CDR2 SMNVEV (reference sequence). Trimming took off 3 bases at V and 3 bases at J, with 12 bases between the two ends. This CDR3 reads CASSFLTEGGANVLTF. The CDR3, as DNA: TGTGCCAGCAGTTTTCTGACCGAGGGTGGGGCCAACGTCCTGACTTTC.

The chain employs TRBV13 and TRBJ2-7; 11 nucleotides align to TRBD2. Germline lookup yields CDR1 PRHDT and CDR2 FYEKMQ (reference sequence). This CDR3 is 16 amino acids long. V was clipped by 2 bases and J by 3 bases; unmatched bases: 6. In nucleotides, the CDR3 is TGTGCCAGCAGCTTACTAGCGGGGGGCCTAGACTACGAGCAGTACTTC. It yields the protein CASSLLAGGLDYEQYF. Full variable domain (missing parts from reference TRBV13 and TRBJ2-7): AAGVIQSPRHLIKEKRETATLKCYPIPRHDTVYWYQQGPGQDPQFLISFYEKMQSDKGSIPDRFSAQQFSDYHSELNMSSLELGDSALYFCASSLLAGGLDYEQYFGPGTRLTVT.

This clone came up once. The J gene is TRBJ2-7, the V gene TRBV2, with TRBD2 matching 10 bases. The CDR3 is made up of 16 amino acids. V shed 5 bases, J shed 0 bases, and the junction held 7 bases outside the gene matches. Germline V gene lookup returns CDR1 SNHLY and CDR2 FYNNEI. The CDR3 coding sequence is TGTGCCAGCAGTCCGGCTAGCGGGGGTTACTCCTACGAGCAGTACTTC. The encoded protein is CASSPASGGYSYEQYF.

The rearrangement links TRBV5-1 to TRBJ1-3; D is ambiguous. The CDR3 consists of 15 residues. Germline CDR1 and CDR2: SGHRS and YFSETQ. Trimming shortened V by 4 bases and J by 0 bases, and 11 bases separated the two germline ends. CDR3 sequence: CASSLPQDSGNTIYF. The CDR3 region has the DNA TGCGCCAGCAGCCTCCCTCAGGACTCTGGAAACACCATATATTTT.

J is TRBJ1-3 and V is TRBV28, with 7 bases identical to TRBD1. The trim removed 5 bases at V and 4 bases at J, leaving 11 bases unmatched. Per the germline V gene, CDR1 is MDHEN and CDR2 is SYDVKM. This CDR3 region has 16 residues. The CDR3 DNA is TGTGCCAGCAGTGGACCACAGGGGTCGGGAGGAAACACCATATATTTT. Its protein is CASSGPQGSGGNTIYF.

The chain combines TRBV5-1 with TRBJ2-2; D is perhaps TRBD1 (5 bases). Looked up from germline, CDR1 is SGHRS and CDR2 is YFSETQ. Trimming took off 6 bases at V and 3 bases at J, with 12 bases between the two ends. There are 14 residues in the CDR3. In DNA form, the CDR3 reads TGCGCCAGCAAGTGGACCAGGGACACCGGGGAGCTGTTTTTT. Protein: CASKWTRDTGELFF. The whole variable domain, remainder taken from reference TRBV5-1 and TRBJ2-2, is KAGVTQTPRYLIKTRGQQVTLSCSPISGHRSVSWYQQTPGQGLQFLFEYFSETQRNKGNFPGRFSGRQFSNSRSEMNVSTLELGDSALYLCASKWTRDTGELFFGEGSRLTVL.

The chain has TRBV5-4 and TRBJ2-3, with TRBD1 matching 7 bases. Germline CDR1 is SGHNT and CDR2 is YYREEE (reference sequence). This CDR3 has 14 amino acids. Germline trimming cut 1 base from V and 5 bases from J; bases unmatched to any gene: 4. CDR3 coding DNA: TGTGCCAGCAGCTTGCGAGGGGGCAGAGATACGCAGTATTTT. Protein product: CASSLRGGRDTQYF.

The chain carries TRBV5-1 and TRBJ2-5; maybe TRBD1 (5 bases). Deletions cut 4 bases from V and 2 bases from J, with 21 bases between. The CDR3 length is 17 residues. CDR1 is SGHRS and CDR2 is YFSETQ in the germline V gene. This CDR3 is CASSNRSIGPLQETQYF. CDR3 nucleotides: TGCGCCAGCAGCAACAGGTCCATTGGACCCCTTCAAGAGACCCAGTACTTC. The full variable domain, in which reference TRBV5-1 and TRBJ2-5 provide the parts outside the CDR3, is KAGVTQTPRYLIKTRGQQVTLSCSPISGHRSVSWYQQTPGQGLQFLFEYFSETQRNKGNFPGRFSGRQFSNSRSEMNVSTLELGDSALYLCASSNRSIGPLQETQYFGPGTRLLVL.

This chain connects TRBV5-8 to TRBJ1-2; D is unresolved. Per germline, CDR1 SGHTS and CDR2 YDEGEE. The CDR3 is 13 amino acids. The ends were cut back, 4 bases at V and 6 bases at J, with 13 bases in the middle. CDR3 region: CASSQASPDGYTF. CDR3 coding DNA: TGTGCCAGCAGCCAAGCCTCGCCGGATGGCTACACCTTC.

The V and J genes are TRBV11-2 and TRBJ1-1; tentative D call: TRBD1 (6 bases). The germline CDR1 and CDR2 sequences are SGHAT and FQNNGV. V was cut by 1 base and J by 1 base, with 10 bases left in between. The CDR3 runs 15 residues. CDR3: CASSLAGAENTEAFF. CDR3 DNA: TGTGCCAGCAGCTTAGCAGGGGCCGAGAACACTGAAGCTTTCTTT. The full variable domain, in which reference TRBV11-2 and TRBJ1-1 provide the parts outside the CDR3, is EAGVAQSPRYKIIEKRQSVAFWCNPISGHATLYWYQQILGQGPKLLIQFQNNGVVDDSQLPKDRFSAERLKGVDSTLKIQPAKLEDSAVYLCASSLAGAENTEAFFGQGTRLTVV.

The chain combines TRBV3-1 (or the pseudogene TRBV3-2) with TRBJ1-2, with a possible D match to TRBD1 (5 bases). V was pared by 0 bases and J by 3 bases, with 14 bases between. The CDR3 extends over 16 amino acids. Per the germline V gene, CDR1 is LGHDT and CDR2 is YNNKEL (reference sequence). The CDR3: CASSQEIRVPYYGYTF. CDR3 DNA: TGTGCCAGCAGCCAAGAGATCAGGGTCCCATACTATGGCTACACCTTC.